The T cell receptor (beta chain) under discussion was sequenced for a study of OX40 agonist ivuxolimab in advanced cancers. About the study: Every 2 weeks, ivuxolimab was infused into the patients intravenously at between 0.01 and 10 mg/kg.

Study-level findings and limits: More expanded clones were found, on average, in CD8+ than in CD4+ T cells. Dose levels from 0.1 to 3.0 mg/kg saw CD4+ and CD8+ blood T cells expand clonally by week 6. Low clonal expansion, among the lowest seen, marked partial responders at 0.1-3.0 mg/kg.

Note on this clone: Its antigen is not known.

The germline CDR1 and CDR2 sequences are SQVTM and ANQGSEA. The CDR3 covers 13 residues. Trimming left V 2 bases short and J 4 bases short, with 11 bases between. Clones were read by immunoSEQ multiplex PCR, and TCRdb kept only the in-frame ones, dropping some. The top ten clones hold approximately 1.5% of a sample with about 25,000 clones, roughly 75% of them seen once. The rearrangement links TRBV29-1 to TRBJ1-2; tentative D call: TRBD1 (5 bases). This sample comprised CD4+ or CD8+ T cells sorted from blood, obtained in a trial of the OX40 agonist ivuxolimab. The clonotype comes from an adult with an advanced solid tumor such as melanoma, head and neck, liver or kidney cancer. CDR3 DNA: TGCAGCGTTGAATCTAGGGGTGGCTATGGCTACACCTTC. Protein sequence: CSVESRGGYGYTF.